These 25 T cell receptor beta chains came from one sample sequenced in a study of blood T cell repertoires in COVID-19. Profiled with immunoSEQ multiplex PCR; TCRdb holds only in-frame clones, not every one. This table holds approximately 250,000 clones, 70% to 90% found once. The specimen was peripheral blood. These receptors were obtained from a woman aged 60-75 years with COVID-19, enrolled during active disease.

This clone was observed a single time. J is TRBJ2-2 and V is TRBV11-3, with D hard to call. The V end lost 1 base, the J end lost 4 bases, and 10 bases lay between the germline ends. The length of the CDR3 is 15 residues. Germline CDR1 is SGHNT and CDR2 is YENEEA. This CDR3 reads CASSLGRTGTGELFF. The CDR3 DNA is TGTGCCAGCAGCTTAGGCCGAACTGGCACCGGGGAGCTGTTTTTT.

This clone appeared a few times. This chain uses TRBV7-2 with TRBJ1-2, with D possibly TRBD1 on 6 matching bases. CDR1 is SGHTA, CDR2 FQGNSA, per germline. CDR3 length: 13 residues. V was clipped by 3 bases and J by 6 bases, with 11 bases between them. The CDR3 DNA sequence: TGTGCCAGCAGCTTTCGGGGGGGCCATGGCTACACCTTC. It translates to CASSFRGGHGYTF.

This chain links TRBV27 with TRBJ2-1; the D gene is possibly TRBD2 (6 bases). Trimming removed 1 base at V and 0 bases at J, with 10 bases between. The length of the CDR3 is 16 residues. Per germline, CDR1 MNHEY and CDR2 SMNVEV (reference sequence). In nucleotides, the CDR3 is TGTGCCAGCAGTTTATATGCGGGGAGCTCCTACAATGAGCAGTTCTTC. This sequence encodes CASSLYAGSSYNEQFF.

The CDR3 sequence: CASSGLGGERETQYF. As DNA, the CDR3 is TGTGCCAGCAGCGGTCTGGGAGGGGAGAGGGAGACCCAGTACTTC. The chain carries TRBV7-2 and TRBJ2-5; 7 bases fit TRBD2. The CDR3 sequence is 15 residues long. V lost 5 bases to trimming and J lost 5 bases; unmatched junction nucleotides: 11. Germline V lookup: CDR1 SGHTA, CDR2 FQGNSA.

V is TRBV4-2 and J is TRBJ1-5; D unresolved. The V end was cut by 4 bases, the J end by 3 bases, with 16 bases between. The length of the CDR3 is 16 residues. CDR1 is LGHNA, CDR2 YNFKEQ, per germline. CDR3 nucleotide sequence: TGTGCCAGCAGCCCTCGGGCGAGGGCCCCCAATCAGCCCCAGCATTTT. This sequence encodes CASSPRARAPNQPQHF.

This chain links TRBV29-1 with TRBJ2-7, with 15 bases aligning to TRBD2. The CDR3 loop spans 15 amino acids. Trimming cost V 1 base and J 8 bases; bases outside gene matches: 6. In germline, CDR1 is SQVTM, CDR2 ANQGSEA. The CDR3 nucleotides are TGCAGCGTTGAAGCGCCGGGACTAGCGGGAGGAAAGCAGTACTTC. Residues: CSVEAPGLAGGKQYF.

V is TRBV3-1 (or the pseudogene TRBV3-2) and J is TRBJ2-1; maybe TRBD2 (6 bases). Germline CDR1 LGHDT, CDR2 YNNKEL (reference sequence). V was shortened by 0 bases and J by 6 bases, with 15 bases between the two germline ends. CDR3 length equals 16 residues. The CDR3 spells CASSQDLAGRFNEQFF. The CDR3 DNA reads TGTGCCAGCAGCCAAGATCTGGCGGGAAGGTTCAATGAGCAGTTCTTC.

The chain combines TRBV5-1 with TRBJ1-4; no reliable D call. Trimming removed 0 bases from V and 8 bases from J, with 8 bases in between. The germline V gene encodes CDR1 SGHRS and CDR2 YFSETQ. The CDR3 contains 13 residues. Here the CDR3 reads CASSLGRSEKLFF. DNA of the CDR3: TGCGCCAGCAGCTTGGGGCGGTCAGAAAAACTGTTTTTT.

The CDR3 sequence: CASSAGTSGSQETQYF. Written as DNA, the CDR3 is TGCGCCAGCAGCGCCGGGACTAGCGGGAGCCAAGAGACCCAGTACTTC. The chain employs TRBV5-1 and TRBJ2-5, with 14 bases matching TRBD2. Germline loops: CDR1 SGHRS, CDR2 YFSETQ. The CDR3 is made up of 16 amino acids. V was pared by 4 bases and J by 1 base, with 3 bases of the junction left unmatched.

The gene calls are TRBV12-3 or TRBV12-4 and TRBJ2-2; TRBD2 matches at 9 bases. The V gene end was trimmed by 7 bases and the J gene end by 7 bases; junction bases not matched to a gene: 4. There are 13 residues in the CDR3. CDR3 in amino acids: CASTLTSGGELFF. CDR3 DNA: TGTGCCAGCACCCTGACTAGCGGCGGGGAGCTGTTTTTT.

The genes are TRBV10-3 and TRBJ2-2, with TRBD1 matching over 8 bases. CDR3 length equals 16 residues. The V gene's germline CDR1 is ENHRY and CDR2 SYGVKD. The V segment lost 5 bases and the J segment 3 bases; nucleotides outside the gene matches: 8. This CDR3 reads CAISLGQGGDTGELFF. Written as DNA, the CDR3 is TGTGCCATCAGTCTCGGACAGGGAGGCGACACCGGGGAGCTGTTTTTT.

The CDR3 loop reads CASSQDLGRWTGELFF. CDR3 in DNA: TGTGCCAGCAGCCAAGATTTGGGGCGGTGGACCGGGGAGCTGTTTTTT. The chain carries TRBV14 and TRBJ2-2; D possibly corresponds to TRBD1 (5 bases). CDR3 length equals 16 residues. Trimming shortened V by 0 bases and J by 5 bases, and 13 bases separated the two germline ends. Germline CDR1 and CDR2: SGHDN and FVKESK.

This sequence joins TRBV5-1 and TRBJ2-1, with 8 nucleotides matching TRBD2. The CDR3 covers 15 residues. The V segment lost 5 bases and the J segment 5 bases; nucleotides outside the gene matches: 9. Germline V gene data show CDR1 as SGHRS and CDR2 as YFSETQ. The CDR3 DNA follows: TGCGCCAGCAGACCCCTAGCGGGTAGTCACAATGAGCAGTTCTTC. This encodes CASRPLAGSHNEQFF.

The chain couples TRBV7-3 to TRBJ2-1; 10 bases map to TRBD2. Losses at the gene ends were 1 base for V and 6 bases for J; bases not matched to a gene: 3. In germline, CDR1 is SGHTA, CDR2 FQGTGA. The CDR3 covers 15 residues. The CDR3 sequence is CASSLMSGRANEQFF. CDR3 sequence (DNA): TGTGCCAGCAGCTTAATGAGCGGGAGGGCCAATGAGCAGTTCTTC. Combining the CDR3 with reference TRBV7-3 and TRBJ2-1 gives the whole variable domain GAGVSQTPSNKVTEKGKYVELRCDPISGHTALYWYRQSLGQGPEFLIYFQGTGAADDSGLPNDRFFAVRPEGSVSTLKIQRTERGDSAVYLCASSLMSGRANEQFFGPGTRLTVL.

The rearrangement links TRBV6-6 to TRBJ1-1; TRBD1 matches 8 bases. Germline V gives CDR1 MNHNY, CDR2 SVGAGI (reference sequence). This CDR3 region has 16 residues. V trimming: 0 bases; J trimming: 5 bases; junction bases outside the gene matches: 8. CDR3: CASSYSRLQGGTEAFF. The CDR3 DNA follows: TGTGCCAGCAGTTACTCGAGGTTACAGGGGGGAACTGAAGCTTTCTTT.

The chain combines TRBV19 with TRBJ2-6; D gene uncertain. CDR1 is LNHDA, CDR2 SQIVND, per germline (reference sequence). This CDR3 has 21 amino acids. V was clipped by 5 bases and J by 4 bases, with 30 bases between them. The CDR3 DNA reads TGTGCCAGTAGTTACCGGCTCAAGGCCCAAGGCGGATCTCTGGGGGCCAACGTCCTGACTTTC. Its translation is CASSYRLKAQGGSLGANVLTF.

The chain combines TRBV10-3 with TRBJ2-3, with D hard to call. Germline lookup yields CDR1 ENHRY and CDR2 SYGVKD. Between the trimmed V and J ends, which lost 0 bases and 2 bases, there was a span of 12 bases. The CDR3 consists of 16 residues. The CDR3 loop reads CAISESGMRNTDTQYF. CDR3 sequence (DNA): TGTGCCATCAGTGAGTCAGGCATGAGGAACACAGATACGCAGTATTTT.

The V and J genes are TRBV5-1 and TRBJ2-5, with TRBD2 as a possible D gene (6 bases). CDR3 length equals 18 residues. The V end lost 0 bases, the J end lost 2 bases, and 20 bases lay between the germline ends. Looked up from germline, CDR1 is SGHRS and CDR2 is YFSETQ. CDR3 bases: TGCGCCAGCAGCTTGGGCTCCGGGGTAGCGGCTCTTCAAGAGACCCAGTACTTC. Translating gives CASSLGSGVAALQETQYF.

The V call is TRBV5-3, the J call TRBJ2-7; possibly TRBD1 for D (6 bases). TRBV5-3 is placed among ORFs of uncertain function. The CDR3 is 14 residues long. Trimming left V 4 bases short and J 3 bases short, with 14 bases between. CDR3 coding DNA: TGTGCCAGAAGCCCGTCCCGGGACATCTACGAGCAGTACTTC. Protein: CARSPSRDIYEQYF.

The chain links TRBV30 to TRBJ1-4; D might be TRBD1 (5 bases). Germline CDR1 is GTSNPN and CDR2 is SVGIG (reference sequence). V was trimmed by 3 bases and J by 7 bases, leaving 15 bases between them. The CDR3 has 14 residues. Here the CDR3 DNA reads TGTGCCTGGAGGGACACAGCAAGGAGTGAAAAACTGTTTTTT. Protein: CAWRDTARSEKLFF. The full variable domain, rest sourced from reference TRBV30 and TRBJ1-4, is SQTIHQWPATLVQPVGSPLSLECTVEGTSNPNLYWYRQAAGRGLQLLFYSVGIGQISSEVPQNLSASRPQDRQFILSSKKLLLSDSGFYLCAWRDTARSEKLFFGSGTQLSVL.

The V call is TRBV6-1, the J call TRBJ1-2; D gene uncertain. Trimming pared 3 bases from V and 2 bases from J, leaving 7 bases between. Germline loops: CDR1 MNHNS, CDR2 SASEGT. CDR3 size: 13 residues. The DNA for the CDR3 is TGTGCCAGCAGTGATTTGGGCAACTATGGCTACACCTTC. This sequence encodes CASSDLGNYGYTF.

The gene calls are TRBV4-3 and TRBJ1-2; no firm D call. This CDR3 has 14 residues. CDR1 and CDR2 (germline): LGHNA, YSLEER. Trimming removed 0 bases from V and 6 bases from J, with 11 bases in between. The CDR3 is CASSQDARGNGYTF. As DNA, the CDR3 is TGCGCCAGCAGCCAAGATGCCAGAGGGAATGGCTACACCTTC.

V gene TRBV3-1 (or the pseudogene TRBV3-2) combines with J gene TRBJ1-2, with a tentative D call TRBD1 (5 bases). This CDR3 has 16 amino acids. V dropped 4 bases and J dropped 3 bases, with 18 bases sitting between them. Germline V gives CDR1 LGHDT, CDR2 YNNKEL (reference sequence). The CDR3 DNA reads as TGTGCCAGCAGCCTCCGAACCGGCAGGGCCTACTATGGCTACACCTTC. It translates to CASSLRTGRAYYGYTF.

The chain employs TRBV19 and TRBJ1-5; TRBD1 might be the D (6 bases). V lost 5 bases to trimming and J lost 2 bases, with 10 bases between them. This CDR3 has 14 amino acids. Germline V gives CDR1 LNHDA, CDR2 SQIVND (reference sequence). CDR3 coding DNA: TGTGCCAGTAGTCAAGGACAGCGCAATCAGCCCCAGCATTTT. It specifies CASSQGQRNQPQHF.

The J gene is TRBJ1-5, the V gene TRBV7-2, with TRBD1 as a possible D gene (6 bases). The length of the CDR3 is 16 residues. Between the trimmed V and J ends, which lost 5 bases and 5 bases, there was a span of 19 bases. CDR1 SGHTA and CDR2 FQGNSA come from the germline V gene. The CDR3 DNA is TGTGCCAGCAGCCCGACCCGGGCCTCAGGGGATCAGCCCCAGCATTTT. Protein: CASSPTRASGDQPQHF. Complete variable domain (other parts from reference TRBV7-2 and TRBJ1-5): GAGVSQSPSNKVTEKGKDVELRCDPISGHTALYWYRQSLGQGLEFLIYFQGNSAPDKSGLPSDRFSAERTGGSVSTLTIQRTQQEDSAVYLCASSPTRASGDQPQHFGDGTRLSIL.